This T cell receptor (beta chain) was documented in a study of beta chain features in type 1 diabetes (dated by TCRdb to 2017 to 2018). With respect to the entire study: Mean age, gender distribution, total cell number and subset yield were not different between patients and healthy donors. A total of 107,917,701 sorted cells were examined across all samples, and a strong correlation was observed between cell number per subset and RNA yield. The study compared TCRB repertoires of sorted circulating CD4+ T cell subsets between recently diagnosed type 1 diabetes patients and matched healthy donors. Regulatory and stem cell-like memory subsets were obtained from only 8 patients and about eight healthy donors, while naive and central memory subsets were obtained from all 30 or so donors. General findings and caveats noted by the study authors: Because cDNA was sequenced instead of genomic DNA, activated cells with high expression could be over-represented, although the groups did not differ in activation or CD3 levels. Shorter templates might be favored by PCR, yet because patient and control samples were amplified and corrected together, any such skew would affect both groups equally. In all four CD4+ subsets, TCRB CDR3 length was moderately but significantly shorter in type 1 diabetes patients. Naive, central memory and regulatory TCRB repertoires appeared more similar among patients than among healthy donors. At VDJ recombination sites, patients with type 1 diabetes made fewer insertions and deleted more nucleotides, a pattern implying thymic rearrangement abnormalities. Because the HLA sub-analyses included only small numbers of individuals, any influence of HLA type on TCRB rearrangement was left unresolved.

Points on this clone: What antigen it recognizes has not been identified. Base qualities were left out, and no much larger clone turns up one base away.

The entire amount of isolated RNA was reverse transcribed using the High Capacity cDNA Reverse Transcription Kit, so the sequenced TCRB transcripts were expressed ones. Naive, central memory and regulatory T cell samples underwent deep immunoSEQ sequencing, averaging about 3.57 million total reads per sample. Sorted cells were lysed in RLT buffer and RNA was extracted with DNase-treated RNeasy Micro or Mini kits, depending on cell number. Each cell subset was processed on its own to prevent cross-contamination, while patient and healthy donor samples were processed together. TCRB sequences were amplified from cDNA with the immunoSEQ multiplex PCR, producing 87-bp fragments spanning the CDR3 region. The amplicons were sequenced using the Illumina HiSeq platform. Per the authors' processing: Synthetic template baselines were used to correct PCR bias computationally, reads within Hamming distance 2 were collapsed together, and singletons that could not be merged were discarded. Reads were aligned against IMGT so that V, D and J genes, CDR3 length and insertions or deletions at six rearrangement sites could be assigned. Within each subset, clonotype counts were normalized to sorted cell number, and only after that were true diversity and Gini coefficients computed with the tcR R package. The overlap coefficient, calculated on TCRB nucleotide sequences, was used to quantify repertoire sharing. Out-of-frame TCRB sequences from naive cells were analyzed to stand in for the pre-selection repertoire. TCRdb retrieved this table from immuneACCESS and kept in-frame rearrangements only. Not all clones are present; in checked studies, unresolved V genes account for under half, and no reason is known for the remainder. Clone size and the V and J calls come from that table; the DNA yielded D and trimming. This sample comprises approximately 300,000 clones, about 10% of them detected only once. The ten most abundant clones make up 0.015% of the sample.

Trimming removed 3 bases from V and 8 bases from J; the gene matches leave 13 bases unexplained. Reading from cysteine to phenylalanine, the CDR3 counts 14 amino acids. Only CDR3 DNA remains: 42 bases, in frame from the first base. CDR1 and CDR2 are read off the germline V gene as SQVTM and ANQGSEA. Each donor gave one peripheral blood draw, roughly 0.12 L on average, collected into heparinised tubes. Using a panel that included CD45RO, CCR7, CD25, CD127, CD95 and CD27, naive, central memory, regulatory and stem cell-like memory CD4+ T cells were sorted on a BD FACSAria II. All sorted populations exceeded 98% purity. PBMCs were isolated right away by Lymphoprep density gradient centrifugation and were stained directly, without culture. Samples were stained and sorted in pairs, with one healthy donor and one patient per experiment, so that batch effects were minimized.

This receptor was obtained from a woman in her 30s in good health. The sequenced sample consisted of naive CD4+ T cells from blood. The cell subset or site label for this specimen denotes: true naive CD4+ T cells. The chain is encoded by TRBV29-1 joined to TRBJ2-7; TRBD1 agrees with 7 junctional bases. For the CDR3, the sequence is CSVDSGQDVSKQYF. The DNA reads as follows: TGCAGCGTTGATTCTGGACAGGACGTTAGTAAGCAGTACTTC.